The rows below give T cell receptor beta chains drawn from one sample of a study of cytomegalovirus exposure and HLA in healthy donors. Profiled with immunoSEQ multiplex PCR; TCRdb holds only in-frame clones, not every one. The sample includes hundreds of thousands of clones, 70% to 90% of them seen just once. Sequencing used PBMCs. The receptor set was obtained from a woman in her thirties in good health and CMV-seropositive. The CDR3 runs from the conserved cysteine through the conserved F or W. Each record gives: J gene, D gene, CDR3 length, V gene, clone size, CDR3 protein, CDR3 DNA. The D gene is left open where the match is weak. The size of a clone is reported for some rows only, either as once, few or many, or as a class for expanded clones.

>TRBJ2-7|.|14|TRBV30|.
CAWSPRLVFYEQYF
TGTGCCTGGAGTCCGCGGCTAGTCTTCTACGAGCAGTACTTC
>TRBJ2-5|TRBD1|15|TRBV28|.
CAITPSTGHQETQYF
TGTGCCATCACTCCCTCGACAGGGCACCAAGAGACCCAGTACTTC
>TRBJ1-2|TRBD1|17|TRBV5-1|.
CASSLSGDRTYYYGYTF
TGCGCCAGCAGCTTGTCTGGGGACAGGACGTACTACTATGGCTACACCTTC
>TRBJ2-5|.|12|TRBV5-4|.
CASSLLEETQYF
TGTGCCAGCAGCTTGTTAGAAGAGACCCAGTACTTC
>TRBJ2-7|TRBD1|14|TRBV9|.
CASSEGQGSYEQYF
TGTGCCAGCAGCGAAGGACAGGGGTCCTACGAGCAGTACTTC
>TRBJ1-5|.|16|TRBV27|.
CASSFVSDQGSQPQHF
TGTGCCAGCAGTTTTGTTAGTGACCAGGGGTCTCAGCCCCAGCATTTT
>TRBJ2-7|TRBD2|15|TRBV11-2|.
CASSHPTSGRYEQYF
TGTGCCAGCAGCCATCCGACTAGCGGGAGATACGAGCAGTACTTC
>TRBJ2-7|.|14|TRBV6-1|.
CANSLGTPNYEQYF
TGTGCCAACTCGTTGGGGACACCTAACTACGAGCAGTACTTC
>TRBJ1-1|.|14|TRBV7-2|.
CASSRRGLDTEAFF
TGTGCCAGCAGCCGCAGGGGTCTCGACACTGAAGCTTTCTTT
>TRBJ2-1|TRBD1|14|TRBV6-1|.
CASSQWTGFNEQFF
TGTGCCAGCAGTCAATGGACAGGGTTCAATGAGCAGTTCTTC
>TRBJ1-5|.|14|TRBV6-1|.
CASSVEAGDQPQHF
TGTGCCAGCAGTGTAGAGGCAGGGGATCAGCCCCAGCATTTT
>TRBJ1-4|.|13|TRBV7-6|.
CASSSGFDEKLFF
TGTGCCAGCAGCTCGGGGTTCGATGAAAAACTGTTTTTT
>TRBJ2-7|.|14|TRBV19|.
CASSIGDRPYEQYF
TGTGCCAGTAGTATCGGTGACAGGCCCTACGAGCAGTACTTC
>TRBJ2-2|TRBD2|16|TRBV27|.
CASSPIAGRVTGELFF
TGTGCCAGCAGTCCCATAGCGGGCCGGGTAACCGGGGAGCTGTTTTTT
>TRBJ2-1|TRBD2|15|TRBV5-6|.
CASSEGLAAFNEQFF
TGTGCCAGCAGCGAAGGGCTAGCGGCTTTCAATGAGCAGTTCTTC
>TRBJ1-5|TRBD1|12|TRBV5-3|once
CARSRGRQPQHF
TGTGCCAGAAGCAGGGGGCGACAGCCCCAGCATTTT
>TRBJ1-2|TRBD1|13|TRBV19|few
CASSITGGGGYTF
TGTGCCAGTAGTATCACAGGGGGCGGTGGCTACACCTTC
>TRBJ2-7|TRBD2|19|TRBV11-2|.
CASSFSGTSGRSPTYEQYF
TGTGCCAGCAGCTTCTCTGGGACTAGCGGGAGATCACCTACCTACGAGCAGTACTTC
>TRBJ2-7|.|11|TRBV29-1|.
CSVRSSYEQYF
TGCAGCGTAAGGAGCTCCTACGAGCAGTACTTC
>TRBJ2-7|TRBD2|16|TRBV7-8|once
CASSLGSSGTVYEQYF
TGTGCCAGCAGCTTAGGGTCTAGCGGGACAGTCTACGAGCAGTACTTC